This T cell receptor beta chain is drawn from a study of patients and donors after allogeneic stem cell transplantation. TCRdb passed the RT-PCR reads through MiXCR, listing each CDR3 protein once. The sample contains about 160,000 distinct CDR3 sequences, about two fifths of which appear only once. This clonotype was detected only a few times. This CDR3 spans 13 amino acids. Deletions cut 0 bases from V and 4 bases from J, with 7 bases between. The germline gives CDR1 SGHRS, CDR2 YFSETQ. The receptor comes from a human donor who was either an allogeneic HSCT recipient or a stem cell or donor lymphocyte infusion donor (not recorded which). It is not recorded whose cells these are; they may come from a transplant donor. The specimen was blood, either unsorted or a sorted T cell fraction (not recorded which). The chain carries TRBV5-1 and TRBJ1-2; D gene unclear. The CDR3 DNA reads as TGCGCCAGCAGCTTGGATAGCCGCTATGGCTACACCTTC. Translation: CASSLDSRYGYTF.